The source of this T cell receptor (beta chain) is a study of T cells in tumors after PD-1 blockade. Losses at the gene ends were 7 bases for V and 7 bases for J; bases not matched to a gene: 8. Looked up from germline, CDR1 is LGHDT and CDR2 is YNNKEL (reference sequence). The CDR3 has 13 amino acids. Assay: immunoSEQ multiplex PCR; the TCRdb copy retains only in-frame clones and omits some. This sample yields roughly 4,400 clones, of which about 63% are seen a single time; about 16% belongs to the top ten. Site-matched primary tumor biopsies were taken before and after PD-1 blockade. This receptor was identified in a human donor with basal cell carcinoma. The source material was tumor tissue, sampled after anti-PD-1 treatment. The chain employs TRBV3-1 (or the pseudogene TRBV3-2) and TRBJ1-2; 8 bases match TRBD1. The chain's CDR3 is CASTPGGGVGYTF. DNA of the CDR3: TGTGCCAGCACCCCAGGGGGCGGCGTTGGCTACACCTTC.